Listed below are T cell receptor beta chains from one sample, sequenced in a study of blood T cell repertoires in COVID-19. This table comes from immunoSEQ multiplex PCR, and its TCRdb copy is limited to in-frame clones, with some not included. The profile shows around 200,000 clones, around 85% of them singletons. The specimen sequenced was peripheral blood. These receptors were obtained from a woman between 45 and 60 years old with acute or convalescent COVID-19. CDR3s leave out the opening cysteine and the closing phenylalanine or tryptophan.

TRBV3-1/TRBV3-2,ASSQDSPQYNEQF
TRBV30,AWSRGGLETQY
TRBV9,ASSTPNTEEGDYGYT
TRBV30,AWSRQGGYGYT
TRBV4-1,ASSLGLSNEKLF
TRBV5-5,ASSGSTGPGGYT
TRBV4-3,ASSHNWGTNEKLF
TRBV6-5,ASSGFTGVGGYT
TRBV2,ASQPNRDNEQF
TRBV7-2,ASSLQGVSSYEQY
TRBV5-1,ASSSVGTGSEAF
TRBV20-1,SAQAGGAF
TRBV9,ASSVDVQGNSPLH
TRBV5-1,ASSITSGGSYEQY
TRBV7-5,VRSLPAGVIGDTQY
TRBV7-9,ASSSGTGEDSPLH
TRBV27,ASSLRFSGLSNQPQH
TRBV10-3,AISLGGDTQETQY
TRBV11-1,ASSKAGAGETQY
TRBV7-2,ASSSQGAGNLAF
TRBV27,ASSLTTGGGRGYT
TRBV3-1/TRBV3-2,ASSPGLAGIGDTQY
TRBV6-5,ASRRLAGVETQY
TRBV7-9,ASSGLTGSNEQF
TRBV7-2,ASSLHILAGGPGEQY
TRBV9,ASSAGTGLYYGYT
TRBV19,AVSSRDRNSPLH
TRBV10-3,AISDLTARGNQPQH
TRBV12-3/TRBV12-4,ASLASSGNTIY
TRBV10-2,ASRVGTGGPYEQY
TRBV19,ASSIRGTGGAAEAF
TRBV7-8,ASSPPGTGNYGYT
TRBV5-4,ASKTSGGNEQY
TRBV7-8,ASSLTANTEAF
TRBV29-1,AWGGSTDTQY
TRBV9,ASNRGGSGTEAF
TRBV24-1,ATSGVVYNEQF
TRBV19,ASTRSHVNTGELF
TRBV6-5,ASRPHRQFEAF
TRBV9,ASSVDGGPSPLH
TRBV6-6,ASSQRGTDTQY
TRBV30,AWSTANEKLF
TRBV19,ASSARGRGNTEAF
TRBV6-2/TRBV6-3,ASSRVRGVRQPQH
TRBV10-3,AISEQGANTEAF
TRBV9,ASSVVAGVTDTQY
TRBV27,ASPTGGASEETQY
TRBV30,AWSAPDRVSHEQF
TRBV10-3,AISRQGDADTQY
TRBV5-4,ASSKGLAGEGAQY